The 20 T cell receptor beta chains listed next were all sequenced from one sample in a study of early T cells in non-severe SARS-CoV-2 infection (dated by TCRdb to about 2021). The method was 5' RACE. The sample was run on a NextSeq 500. The raw public reads went through TCRdb reprocessing: fastp at Q25, MiXCR clone calling, in-frame beta chains kept. For every CDR3 protein sequence, its rows merge into one entry that carries the most common genes and DNA. This sample holds tens of thousands of distinct CDR3 sequences; roughly a tenth were observed only once. The ten largest clonotypes hold just over 4.5% of the sample. The sequenced material came from whole blood. The receptors shown here come from an adult who was a healthcare worker with PCR-confirmed SARS-CoV-2 infection or an uninfected control (not recorded which).

Notes on this clonotype: A read error is possible here, since a much larger clone lies one base away. This chain links TRBV5-1 with TRBJ2-5; D gene unclear. The CDR3 extends over 12 amino acids. Per germline, CDR1 SGHRS and CDR2 YFSETQ. DNA for the CDR3: TGCGTCAGCAGCTCGCCAAAAGAGACCCAGTACTTC. Its protein is CVSSSPKETQYF.

This clonotype has only a few counts. The chain carries TRBV5-4 and TRBJ2-3, with 10 bases fitting TRBD2. This CDR3 region has 16 residues. The germline gives CDR1 SGHNT, CDR2 YYREEE (reference sequence). V was pared by 4 bases and J by 0 bases, with 5 bases of the junction left unmatched. The CDR3 nucleotides read TGTGCCAGCAGCAGGCGGACTAGCGGCAGCACAGATACGCAGTATTTT. It yields the protein CASSRRTSGSTDTQYF.

The chain uses TRBV11-2 and TRBJ2-1; 8 nucleotides match TRBD1. V gave up 5 bases and J gave up 6 bases; unmatched junction bases: 9. The CDR3 is 15 residues long. Germline assignment: CDR1 SGHAT and CDR2 FQNNGV. In nucleotides, the CDR3 is TGTGCCAGCAGCCCGCAGACAGGGGTGGGCAATGAGCAGTTCTTC. Translated: CASSPQTGVGNEQFF.

In its sample, this clonotype was seen many times. The chain joins TRBV12-3 or TRBV12-4 to TRBJ2-3; TRBD2 matches at 7 bases. CDR3 size: 16 residues. V was pared by 5 bases and J by 1 base, with 9 bases of the junction left unmatched. This CDR3 is CASSPRLAARTDTQYF. In DNA, the CDR3 is TGTGCCAGCAGTCCACGACTAGCTGCCCGCACAGATACGCAGTATTTT.

This clonotype has more than one count but fewer than ten. The chain couples TRBV2 to TRBJ2-3; 10 nucleotides align to TRBD2. The CDR3 sequence is 16 residues long. Germline V gene sequence: CDR1 SNHLY, CDR2 FYNNEI. The V gene end was trimmed by 2 bases and the J gene end by 4 bases; junction bases not matched to a gene: 6. The CDR3 is CASSERGLAGADTQYF. CDR3 sequence (DNA): TGTGCCAGCAGTGAACGCGGCCTAGCGGGAGCAGATACGCAGTATTTT.

This clonotype was picked up a small number of times. This chain uses TRBV6-1 with TRBJ1-6; 12 bases line up with TRBD1. CDR1 is MNHNS and CDR2 is SASEGT in the germline V gene. The CDR3 sequence is 20 residues long. The trim removed 4 bases at V and 1 base at J, leaving 11 bases unmatched. This CDR3 is CASSAPSGTGGASYNSPLHF. The CDR3 coding sequence is TGTGCCAGCAGTGCCCCCTCCGGGACAGGGGGCGCTTCCTATAATTCACCCCTCCACTTT.

This clonotype was seen at least ten times. The chain is built from TRBV12-3 or TRBV12-4 and TRBJ2-7; D may be TRBD2 (5 bases). V lost 5 bases to trimming and J lost 0 bases, with 17 bases between them. CDR3 length equals 16 residues. DNA of the CDR3: TGTGCCAGCAGTAACCGGGCCCAAGGGAGCTCCTACGAGCAGTACTTC. It specifies CASSNRAQGSSYEQYF.

The V and J genes are TRBV28 and TRBJ1-2; D is unclear. V dropped 7 bases and J dropped 2 bases, with 11 bases sitting between them. The CDR3 totals 13 residues. Germline V lookup: CDR1 MDHEN, CDR2 SYDVKM. CDR3 in amino acids: CASIEGRNYGYTF. CDR3 nucleotide sequence: TGTGCCAGCATTGAGGGCAGGAACTATGGCTACACCTTC.

This clonotype has more than one count but fewer than ten. This rearrangement joins TRBV7-9 to TRBJ2-5, with 7 nucleotides matching TRBD1. V dropped 4 bases and J dropped 6; count of bases not matched to a gene: 11. Per germline, CDR1 SEHNR and CDR2 FQNEAQ (reference sequence). There are 15 residues in the CDR3. This chain's CDR3 is CASSSTGLRWQTQYF. The CDR3 coding sequence is TGTGCCAGCAGCTCGACAGGGTTGCGATGGCAGACCCAGTACTTC.

In its sample, this clonotype was seen many times. The rearrangement links TRBV10-3 to TRBJ1-1; D remains unclear. The V and J ends lost 7 bases and 0 bases respectively, with 9 bases between them. The CDR3 contains 13 residues. Germline V lookup: CDR1 ENHRY, CDR2 SYGVKD. Written as DNA, the CDR3 is TGTGCCATCAAGCACAGCATGAACACTGAAGCTTTCTTT. The encoded protein is CAIKHSMNTEAFF.

The chain couples TRBV29-1 to TRBJ2-3; 11 bases match TRBD2. CDR1 is SQVTM, CDR2 ANQGSEA, per germline. CDR3 length equals 16 residues. V was clipped by 6 bases and J by 5 bases; unmatched bases: 13. CDR3 region: CSVARFSGGARDTQYF. In nucleotides, the CDR3 is TGCAGCGTCGCGCGGTTTAGCGGGGGGGCCAGAGATACGCAGTATTTT.

This clonotype occurred many times. V and J are TRBV5-5 and TRBJ2-1, with 9 bases fitting TRBD1. The germline V gene encodes CDR1 SGHKS and CDR2 YYEKEE (reference sequence). This CDR3 has 13 residues. V shed 3 bases, J shed 12 bases, and the junction held 7 bases outside the gene matches. The CDR3 DNA sequence: TGTGCCAGCAGCTCCACAGGGGGCTCGACGCAGTTCTTC. Protein: CASSSTGGSTQFF.

This clonotype was picked up many times. The chain carries TRBV5-1 and TRBJ2-3, with D perhaps matching TRBD2 (5 bases). V was clipped by 4 bases and J by 0 bases, with 18 bases between them. Germline CDR1 is SGHRS and CDR2 is YFSETQ. This CDR3 contains 17 residues. CDR3 in DNA: TGCGCCAGCAGCCAACTAGGACTGTCCAAAAGCACAGATACGCAGTATTTT. Its protein product is CASSQLGLSKSTDTQYF.

The CDR3 bases are TGCAGCGTCGCATGGGACATTCAGTACTTC. It encodes CSVAWDIQYF. The genes are TRBV29-1 and TRBJ2-4; D is uncertain. Trimming left V 6 bases short and J 8 bases short, with 8 bases between. Per the germline V gene, CDR1 is SQVTM and CDR2 is ANQGSEA. The CDR3 contains 10 residues.

This clonotype was seen more than once but under ten times. This sequence joins TRBV9 and TRBJ1-1; D is perhaps TRBD1 (6 bases). The V end lost 3 bases, the J end lost 5 bases, and 17 bases lay between the germline ends. Per the germline V gene, CDR1 is SGDLS and CDR2 is YYNGEE. CDR3 length: 15 amino acids. The CDR3 region has the DNA TGTGCCAGCAGCGAAGGACAGCGGCTCGCAACTGAAGCTTTCTTT. It yields the protein CASSEGQRLATEAFF.

The chain uses TRBV5-1 and TRBJ2-1; weak D call: TRBD2 (6 bases). Trimming removed 4 bases at V and 0 bases at J, with 11 bases between. Germline CDR1 and CDR2: SGHRS and YFSETQ. The CDR3 consists of 15 residues. The CDR3 sequence is CASSIGGSSYNEQFF. CDR3 DNA: TGCGCCAGCAGCATTGGGGGGAGCTCCTACAATGAGCAGTTCTTC. The variable domain in full, completed from reference TRBV5-1 and TRBJ2-1, reads KAGVTQTPRYLIKTRGQQVTLSCSPISGHRSVSWYQQTPGQGLQFLFEYFSETQRNKGNFPGRFSGRQFSNSRSEMNVSTLELGDSALYLCASSIGGSSYNEQFFGPGTRLTVL.

The chain links TRBV20-1 to TRBJ2-3; possibly TRBD1 for D (5 bases). Trimming stripped 0 bases from V and 6 bases from J, with 10 bases between. CDR1 is DFQATT and CDR2 is SNEGSKA in the germline V gene (reference sequence). The length of the CDR3 is 13 residues. The CDR3 reads CSARDQQVDTQYF. CDR3 coding DNA: TGCAGTGCTAGAGATCAACAGGTGGATACGCAGTATTTT.

There are many counts of this clonotype. V gene TRBV3-1 combines with J gene TRBJ2-1; weak D call: TRBD1 (5 bases). CDR1 and CDR2 (germline): LGHDT, YNNKEL (reference sequence). V lost 4 bases and J lost 9, with 16 bases in between. This CDR3 is 14 amino acids long. Here the CDR3 reads CASSPMMTQGEQFF. In nucleotides, the CDR3 is TGTGCCAGCAGCCCCATGATGACGCAGGGTGAGCAGTTCTTC.

This chain connects TRBV7-2 to TRBJ1-1; 7 nucleotides align to TRBD1. The CDR3 runs to 16 residues. After removal of 1 base from V and 5 bases from J, the junction contained 10 bases not matched to a gene. Per germline, CDR1 SGHTA and CDR2 FQGNSA. CDR3 region: CASSLVLIQGKTEAFF. The DNA for the CDR3 is TGTGCCAGCAGCTTAGTCTTAATACAGGGGAAGACTGAAGCTTTCTTT.

Many counts were recorded for this clonotype. The V and J genes are TRBV6-4 and TRBJ2-1; 10 nucleotides agree with TRBD2. Looked up from germline, CDR1 is MRHNA and CDR2 is SNTAGT. Trimming at V came to 4 bases and at J to 3 bases, leaving 6 bases not matched to a gene. The CDR3 has 16 amino acids. The CDR3: CASSAISGRSYNEQFF. CDR3 DNA: TGTGCCAGCAGTGCCATTAGCGGGAGGAGCTACAATGAGCAGTTCTTC.